The clone carrying this T cell receptor (beta chain) has more than one count but fewer than ten. Its antigen is unidentified. V was clipped by 5 bases and J by 1 base; unmatched bases: 4. CDR1 SGHDT and CDR2 YYEEEE come from the germline V gene. CDR3 size: 15 residues. The data originate from a study of T cell responses to AZD1222 COVID-19 vaccine. Study at large: Doses given second, at about 4 or about 12 weeks, were pooled. Study results and limitations: Scientists sampled the repertoires only once the peak T cell response had passed. Mostly white British, mostly female donors; authors suggested clonal diversity may be underestimated. Within unmutated variant regions lay the reported targets of nearly half of spike-specific TCRs.

TCRdb keeps only in-frame clones here, not all; method: immunoSEQ multiplex PCR. Here the sample spans about 160,000 clones, 93% being singletons. The TCR was taken from an adult in good health. The genes are TRBV5-6 and TRBJ2-1; 9 nucleotides match TRBD1. Sample: peripheral blood, taken on day 0 of AZD1222 vaccination. The CDR3 reads CASSPGTGSYNEQFF. The DNA of the CDR3 is TGTGCCAGCAGTCCCGGGACAGGGTCCTACAATGAGCAGTTCTTC.